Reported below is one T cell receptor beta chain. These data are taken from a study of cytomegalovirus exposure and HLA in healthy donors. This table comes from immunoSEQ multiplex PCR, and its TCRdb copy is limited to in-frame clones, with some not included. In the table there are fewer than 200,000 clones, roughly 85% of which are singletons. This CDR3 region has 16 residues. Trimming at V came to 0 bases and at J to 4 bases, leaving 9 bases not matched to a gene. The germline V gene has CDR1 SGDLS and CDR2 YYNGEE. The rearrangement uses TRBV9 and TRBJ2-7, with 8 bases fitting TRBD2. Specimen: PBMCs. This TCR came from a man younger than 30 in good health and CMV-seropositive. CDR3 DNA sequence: TGTGCCAGCAGCGTAGACCCAGCGGGAGTACGGTACGAGCAGTACTTC. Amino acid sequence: CASSVDPAGVRYEQYF.